The clone carrying this TCR beta chain was counted a single time. Antigen specificity is unknown. The data belong to a study of vaccination effects on CD4 cells after COVID-19. Study details: Post-vaccine samples followed the second dose by a median of 72 days. Findings and caveats of the study: Clones that were induced by infection or by vaccine showed marked contraction late after vaccination.

This CDR3 contains 14 residues. Trimming removed 6 bases from V and 5 bases from J, with 16 bases in between. The germline gives CDR1 SNHLY, CDR2 FYNNEI. Expansion with viral peptide pools was applied to antigen-specific CD4+ T cells by the ViraFEST assay prior to sequencing. A 10-day culture period preceded the isolation of CD4+ T cells. Either the mRNA-1273 or the BNT162b2 vaccine was given to participants as two doses. According to the study, vaccine recipients showed no prior SARS-CoV-2 infection and negative nucleocapsid antibodies. The culture medium for two million PBMC per well included 10 IU/ml IL-2 and 9.5 to 10 ug/ml peptides. Libraries were prepared by immunoSEQ multiplex PCR; TCRdb keeps only in-frame clonotypes and omits some of them. The table has 80,000 to 95,000 clones, 60% to 80% seen once.

The sequence was collected from a human donor who received a COVID-19 vaccine. The chain links TRBV2 to TRBJ1-1, with no clear D. The sample was CD4+ T cells from PBMCs cultured with HCoV-OC43 spike peptides, taken after COVID-19 vaccination. As for subset: HCoV-OC43 spike overlapping peptide pool stimulation. The DNA of the CDR3 is TGTGCCAGCAGGCTGGCTGGGCTGGCTACTGAAGCTTTCTTT. This translates into CASRLAGLATEAFF. The complete variable domain, with remaining parts taken from reference TRBV2 and TRBJ1-1, reads EPEVTQTPSHQVTQMGQEVILRCVPISNHLYFYWYRQILGQKVEFLVSFYNNEISEKSEIFDDQFSVERPDGSNFTLKIRSTKLEDSAMYFCASRLAGLATEAFFGQGTRLTVV.